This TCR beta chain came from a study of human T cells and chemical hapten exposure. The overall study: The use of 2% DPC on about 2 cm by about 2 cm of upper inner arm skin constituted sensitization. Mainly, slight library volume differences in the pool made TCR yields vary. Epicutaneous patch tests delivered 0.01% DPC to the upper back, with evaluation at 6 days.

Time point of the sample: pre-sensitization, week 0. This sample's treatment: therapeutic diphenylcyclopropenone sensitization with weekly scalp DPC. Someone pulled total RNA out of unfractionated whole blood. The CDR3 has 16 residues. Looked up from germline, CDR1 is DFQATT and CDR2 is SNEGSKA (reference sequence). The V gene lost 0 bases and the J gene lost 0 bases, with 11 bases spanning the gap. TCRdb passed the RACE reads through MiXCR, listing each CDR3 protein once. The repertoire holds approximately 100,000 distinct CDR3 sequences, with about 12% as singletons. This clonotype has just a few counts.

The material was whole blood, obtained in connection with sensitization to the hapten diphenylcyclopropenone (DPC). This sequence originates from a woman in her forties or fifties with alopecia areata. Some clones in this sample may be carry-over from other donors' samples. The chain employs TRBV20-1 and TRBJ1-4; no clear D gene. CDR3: CSAREGSSATNEKLFF. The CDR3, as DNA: TGCAGTGCTAGAGAAGGGTCGAGCGCAACTAATGAAAAACTGTTTTTT.